The following is a T cell receptor (beta chain) sequence with its context. The data derive from a study of graft-versus-host responses after intestinal transplantation. Study in general: The transplants performed in recipients were multivisceral, liver-intestinal, or isolated intestinal.

The protocol was immunoSEQ multiplex PCR, while the TCRdb copy is restricted to in-frame clones and leaves out a portion. The sample yields about 17,000 clones, 75% to 90% seen once. Processing was applied to graft tissue in order to liberate intraepithelial and lamina propria lymphocytes. Material: ileum tissue, obtained 95 to 110 days after intestinal transplant. This TCR was recovered from a human patient who received an intestinal transplant, so some T cells may come from the graft donor.

The CDR3 protein is CASSIVRNTEAFF. DNA of the CDR3: TGTGCCAGCAGTATCGTTCGGAACACTGAAGCTTTCTTT. J is TRBJ1-1 and V is TRBV6-1; D gene ambiguous. The CDR3 runs to 13 residues. Trimming stripped 5 bases from V and 1 base from J, with 8 bases between. The germline CDR1 and CDR2 sequences are MNHNS and SASEGT.